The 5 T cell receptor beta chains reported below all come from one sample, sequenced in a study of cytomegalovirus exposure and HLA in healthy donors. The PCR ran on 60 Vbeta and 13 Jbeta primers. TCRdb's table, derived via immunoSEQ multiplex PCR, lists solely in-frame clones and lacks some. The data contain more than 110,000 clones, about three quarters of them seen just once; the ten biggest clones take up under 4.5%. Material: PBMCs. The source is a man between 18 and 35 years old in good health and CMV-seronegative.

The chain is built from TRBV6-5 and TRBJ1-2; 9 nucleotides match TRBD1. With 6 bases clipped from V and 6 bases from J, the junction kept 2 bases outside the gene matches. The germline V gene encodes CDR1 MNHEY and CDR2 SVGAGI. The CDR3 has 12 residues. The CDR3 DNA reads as TGTGCCAGCAGCGGGACAGGGCATGGCTACACCTTC. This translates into CASSGTGHGYTF.

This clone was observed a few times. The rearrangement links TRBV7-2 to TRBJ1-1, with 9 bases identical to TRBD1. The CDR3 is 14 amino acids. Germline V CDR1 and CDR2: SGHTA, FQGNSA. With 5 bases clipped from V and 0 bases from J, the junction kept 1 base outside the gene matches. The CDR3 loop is CASSRTGVNTEAFF. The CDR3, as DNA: TGTGCCAGCAGCCGGACAGGGGTGAACACTGAAGCTTTCTTT. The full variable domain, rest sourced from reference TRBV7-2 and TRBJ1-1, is GAGVSQSPSNKVTEKGKDVELRCDPISGHTALYWYRQSLGQGLEFLIYFQGNSAPDKSGLPSDRFSAERTGGSVSTLTIQRTQQEDSAVYLCASSRTGVNTEAFFGQGTRLTVV.

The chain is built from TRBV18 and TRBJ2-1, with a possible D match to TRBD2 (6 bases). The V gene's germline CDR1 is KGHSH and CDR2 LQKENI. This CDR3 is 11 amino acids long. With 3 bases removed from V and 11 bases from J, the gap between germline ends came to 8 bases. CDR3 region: CASSPEGKQFF. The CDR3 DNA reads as TGTGCCAGCTCACCGGAGGGCAAGCAGTTCTTC.

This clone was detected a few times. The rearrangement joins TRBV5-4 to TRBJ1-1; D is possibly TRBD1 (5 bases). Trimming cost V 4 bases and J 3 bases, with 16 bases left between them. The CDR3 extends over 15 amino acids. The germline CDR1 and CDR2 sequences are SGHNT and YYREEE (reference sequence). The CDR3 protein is CASSPRQSSYTEAFF. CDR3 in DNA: TGTGCCAGCAGCCCTAGACAGAGCTCATACACTGAAGCTTTCTTT. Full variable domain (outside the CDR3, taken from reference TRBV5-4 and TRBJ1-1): ETGVTQSPTHLIKTRGQQVTLRCSSQSGHNTVSWYQQALGQGPQFIFQYYREEENGRGNFPPRFSGLQFPNYSSELNVNALELDDSALYLCASSPRQSSYTEAFFGQGTRLTVV.

This chain's CDR3 is CASSSDRGKGNEQFF. As DNA, the CDR3 is TGTGCCAGCAGCTCGGACAGGGGGAAAGGTAATGAGCAGTTCTTC. J is TRBJ2-1 and V is TRBV27; 10 bases align to TRBD1. Germline V gene sequence: CDR1 MNHEY, CDR2 SMNVEV (reference sequence). CDR3 size: 15 residues. The V gene end was trimmed by 6 bases and the J gene end by 7 bases; junction bases not matched to a gene: 9.